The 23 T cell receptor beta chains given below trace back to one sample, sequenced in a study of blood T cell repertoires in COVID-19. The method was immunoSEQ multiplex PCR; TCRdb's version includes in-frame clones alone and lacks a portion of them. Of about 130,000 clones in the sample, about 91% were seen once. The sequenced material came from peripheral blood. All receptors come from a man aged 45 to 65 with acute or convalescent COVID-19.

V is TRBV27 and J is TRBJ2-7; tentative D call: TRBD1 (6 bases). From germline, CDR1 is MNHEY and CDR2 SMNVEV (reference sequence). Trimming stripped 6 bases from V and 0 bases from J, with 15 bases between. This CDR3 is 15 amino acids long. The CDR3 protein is CASSYQQGFSYEQYF. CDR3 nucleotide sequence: TGTGCCAGCAGCTACCAACAGGGTTTCTCCTACGAGCAGTACTTC.

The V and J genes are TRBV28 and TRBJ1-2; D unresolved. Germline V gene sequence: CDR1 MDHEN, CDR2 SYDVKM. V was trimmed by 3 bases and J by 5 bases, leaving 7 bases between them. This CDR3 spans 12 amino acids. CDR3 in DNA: TGTGCCAGCAGTTTTGGGCCTTATGGCTACACCTTC. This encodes CASSFGPYGYTF.

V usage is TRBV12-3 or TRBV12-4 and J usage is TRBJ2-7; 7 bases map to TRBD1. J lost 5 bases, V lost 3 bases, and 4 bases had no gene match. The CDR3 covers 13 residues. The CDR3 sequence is CASSFRGWDEQYF. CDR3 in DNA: TGTGCCAGCAGTTTCAGGGGGTGGGACGAGCAGTACTTC.

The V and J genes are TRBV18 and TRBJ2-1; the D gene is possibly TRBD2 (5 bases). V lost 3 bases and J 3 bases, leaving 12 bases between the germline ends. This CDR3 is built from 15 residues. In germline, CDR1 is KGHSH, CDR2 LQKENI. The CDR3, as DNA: TGTGCCAGCTCACCGACTATCCTCTACTACAATGAGCAGTTCTTC. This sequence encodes CASSPTILYYNEQFF.

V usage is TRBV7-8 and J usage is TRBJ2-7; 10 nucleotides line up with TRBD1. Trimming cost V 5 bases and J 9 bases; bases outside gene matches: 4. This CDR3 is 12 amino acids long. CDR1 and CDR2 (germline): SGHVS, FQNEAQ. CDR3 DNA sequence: TGTGCCAGCAGCCGGGACAGGGGCCCGCAGTACTTC. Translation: CASSRDRGPQYF.

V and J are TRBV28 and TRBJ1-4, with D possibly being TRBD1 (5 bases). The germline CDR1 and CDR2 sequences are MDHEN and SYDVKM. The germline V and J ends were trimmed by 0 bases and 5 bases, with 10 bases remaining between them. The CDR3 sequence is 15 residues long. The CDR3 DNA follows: TGTGCCAGCAGTTTATGGGCAGACAGCAATGAAAAACTGTTTTTT. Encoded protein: CASSLWADSNEKLFF.

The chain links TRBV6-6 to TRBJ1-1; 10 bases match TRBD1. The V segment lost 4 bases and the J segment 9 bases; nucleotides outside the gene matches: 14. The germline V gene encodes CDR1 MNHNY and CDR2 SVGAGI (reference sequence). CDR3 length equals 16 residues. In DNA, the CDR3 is TGTGCCAGCAGTTCCCGGGGACAGGGGACTACAACCAAAGCTTTCTTT. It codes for CASSSRGQGTTTKAFF.

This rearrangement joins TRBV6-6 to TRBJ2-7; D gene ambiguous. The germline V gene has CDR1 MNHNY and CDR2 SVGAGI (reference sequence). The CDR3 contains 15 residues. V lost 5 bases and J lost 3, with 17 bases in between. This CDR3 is CASSPSGLQSYEQYF. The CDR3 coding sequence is TGTGCCAGCAGTCCTTCGGGTCTCCAGAGCTACGAGCAGTACTTC.

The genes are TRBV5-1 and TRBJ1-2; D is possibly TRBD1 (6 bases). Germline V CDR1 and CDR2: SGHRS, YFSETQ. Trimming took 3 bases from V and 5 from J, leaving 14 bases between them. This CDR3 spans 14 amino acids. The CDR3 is CASSSGQPIYGYTF. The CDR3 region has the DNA TGCGCCAGCAGCTCAGGACAGCCGATATATGGCTACACCTTC.

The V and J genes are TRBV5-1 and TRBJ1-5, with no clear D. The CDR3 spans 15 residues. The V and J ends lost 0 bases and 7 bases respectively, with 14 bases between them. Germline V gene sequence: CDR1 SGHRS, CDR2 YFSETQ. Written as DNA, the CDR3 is TGCGCCAGCAGCTTGGAACCCGGTTCTAGGCAGCCCCAGCATTTT. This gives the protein CASSLEPGSRQPQHF. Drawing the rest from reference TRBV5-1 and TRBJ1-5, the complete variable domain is KAGVTQTPRYLIKTRGQQVTLSCSPISGHRSVSWYQQTPGQGLQFLFEYFSETQRNKGNFPGRFSGRQFSNSRSEMNVSTLELGDSALYLCASSLEPGSRQPQHFGDGTRLSIL.

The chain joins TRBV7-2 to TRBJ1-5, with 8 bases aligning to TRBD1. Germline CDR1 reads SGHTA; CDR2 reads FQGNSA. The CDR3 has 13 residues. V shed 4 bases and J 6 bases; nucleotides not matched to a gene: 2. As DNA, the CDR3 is TGTGCCAGCAGCTCCCAGGGGGCTCAGCCCCAGCATTTT. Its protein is CASSSQGAQPQHF.

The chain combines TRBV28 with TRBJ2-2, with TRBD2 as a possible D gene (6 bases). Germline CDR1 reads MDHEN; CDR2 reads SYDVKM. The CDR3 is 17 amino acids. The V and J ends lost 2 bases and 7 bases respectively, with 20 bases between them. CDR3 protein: CASSLRRVFRGGGELFF. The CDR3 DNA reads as TGTGCCAGCAGTTTACGGAGGGTATTTCGCGGTGGCGGGGAGCTGTTTTTT.

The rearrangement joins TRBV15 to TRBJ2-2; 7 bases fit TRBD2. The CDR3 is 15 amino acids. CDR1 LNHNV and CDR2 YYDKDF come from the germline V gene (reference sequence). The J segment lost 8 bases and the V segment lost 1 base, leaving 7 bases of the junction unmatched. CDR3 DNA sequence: TGTGCCACCAGCAGAGCGGGGAGGGAGAGGGGGGAGCTGTTTTTT. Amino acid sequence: CATSRAGRERGELFF.

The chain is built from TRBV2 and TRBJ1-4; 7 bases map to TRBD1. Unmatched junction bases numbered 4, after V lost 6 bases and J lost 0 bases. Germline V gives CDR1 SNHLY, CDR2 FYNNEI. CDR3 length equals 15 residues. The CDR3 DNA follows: TGTGCCAGCAGGAGACAGGGCGCAACTAATGAAAAACTGTTTTTT. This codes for CASRRQGATNEKLFF. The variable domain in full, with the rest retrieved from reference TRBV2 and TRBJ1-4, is EPEVTQTPSHQVTQMGQEVILRCVPISNHLYFYWYRQILGQKVEFLVSFYNNEISEKSEIFDDQFSVERPDGSNFTLKIRSTKLEDSAMYFCASRRQGATNEKLFFGSGTQLSVL.

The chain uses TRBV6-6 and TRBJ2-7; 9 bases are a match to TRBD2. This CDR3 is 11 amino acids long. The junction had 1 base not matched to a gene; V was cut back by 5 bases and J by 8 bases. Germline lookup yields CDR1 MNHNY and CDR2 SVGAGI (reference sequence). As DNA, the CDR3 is TGTGCCAGCAGTGCGGGGGGGAAGCAGTACTTC. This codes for CASSAGGKQYF.

The CDR3 region has the DNA TGCGCCAGCAGCTTGGACAGGGTCTCTGAAGCTTTCTTT. Translated: CASSLDRVSEAFF. The V and J genes are TRBV10-1 and TRBJ1-1, with 8 bases fitting TRBD1. Germline lookup yields CDR1 WNHNN and CDR2 SYGVQD (reference sequence). The CDR3 extends over 13 amino acids. Trimming removed 6 bases from V and 6 bases from J; junction bases left unmatched: 6.

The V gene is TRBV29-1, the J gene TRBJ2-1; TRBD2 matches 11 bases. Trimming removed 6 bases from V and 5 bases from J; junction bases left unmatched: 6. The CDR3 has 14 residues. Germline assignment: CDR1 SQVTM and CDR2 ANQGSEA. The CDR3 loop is CSVAWTSGHNEQFF. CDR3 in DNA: TGCAGCGTCGCGTGGACTAGCGGGCACAATGAGCAGTTCTTC.

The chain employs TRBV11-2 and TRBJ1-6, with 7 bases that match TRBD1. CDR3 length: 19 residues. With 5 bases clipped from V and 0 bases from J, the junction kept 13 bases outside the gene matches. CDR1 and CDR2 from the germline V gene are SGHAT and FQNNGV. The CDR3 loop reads CASSGFWTGQSSYNSPLHF. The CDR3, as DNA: TGTGCCAGCAGCGGATTTTGGACAGGACAAAGCTCCTATAATTCACCCCTCCACTTT.

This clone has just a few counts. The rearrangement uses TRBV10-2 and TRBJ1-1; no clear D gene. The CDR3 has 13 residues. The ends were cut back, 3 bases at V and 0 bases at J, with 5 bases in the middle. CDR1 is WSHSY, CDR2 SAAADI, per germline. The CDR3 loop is CASSERLNTEAFF. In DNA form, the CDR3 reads TGCGCCAGCAGTGAACGGTTGAACACTGAAGCTTTCTTT.

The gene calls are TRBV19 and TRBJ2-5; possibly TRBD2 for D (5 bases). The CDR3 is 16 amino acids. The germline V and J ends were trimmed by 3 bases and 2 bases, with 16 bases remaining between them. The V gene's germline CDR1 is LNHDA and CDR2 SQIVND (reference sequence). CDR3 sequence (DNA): TGTGCCAGTAGTATGGACGGCCGAGGGCTTCAAGAGACCCAGTACTTC. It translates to CASSMDGRGLQETQYF.

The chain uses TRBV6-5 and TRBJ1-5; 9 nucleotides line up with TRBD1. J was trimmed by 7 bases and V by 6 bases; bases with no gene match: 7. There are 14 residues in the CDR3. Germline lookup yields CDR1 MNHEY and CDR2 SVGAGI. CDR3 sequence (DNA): TGTGCCAGCAGGGGACAGGGAGTAGGGCAGCCCCAGCATTTT. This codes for CASRGQGVGQPQHF.

The CDR3 DNA reads TGTGCCAGCAGCTTAGTAGGGGGTTCCACTGAAGCTTTCTTT. Translating gives CASSLVGGSTEAFF. The chain uses TRBV11-2 and TRBJ1-1, with a possible D match to TRBD1 (6 bases). The CDR3 length is 14 residues. The germline gives CDR1 SGHAT, CDR2 FQNNGV. V lost 1 base, J lost 4 bases, and 10 bases lay in between.

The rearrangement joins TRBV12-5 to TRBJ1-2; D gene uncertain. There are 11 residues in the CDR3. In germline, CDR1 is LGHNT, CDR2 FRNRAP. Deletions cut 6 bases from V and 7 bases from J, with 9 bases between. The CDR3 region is CASGPGSGYTF. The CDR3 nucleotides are TGTGCTAGTGGCCCCGGTAGTGGCTACACCTTC.